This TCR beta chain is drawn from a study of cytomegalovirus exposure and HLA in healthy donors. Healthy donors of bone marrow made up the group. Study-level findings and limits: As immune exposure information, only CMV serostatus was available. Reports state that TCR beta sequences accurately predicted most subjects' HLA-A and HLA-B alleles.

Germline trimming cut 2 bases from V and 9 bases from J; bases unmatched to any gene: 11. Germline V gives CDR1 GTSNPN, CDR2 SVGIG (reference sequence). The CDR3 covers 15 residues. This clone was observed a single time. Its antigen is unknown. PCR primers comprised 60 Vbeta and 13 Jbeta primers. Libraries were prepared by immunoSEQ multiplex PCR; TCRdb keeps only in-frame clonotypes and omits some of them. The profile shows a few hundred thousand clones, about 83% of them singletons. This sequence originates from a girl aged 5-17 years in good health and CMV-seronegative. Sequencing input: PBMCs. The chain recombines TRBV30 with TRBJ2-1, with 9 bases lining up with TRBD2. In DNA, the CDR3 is TGTGCCTGGAGTTTACCCGGGACTAGCAGGACTGAGCAGTTCTTC. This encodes CAWSLPGTSRTEQFF.